A single sample gave rise to the 24 T cell receptor beta chains below, sequenced in a study of blood T cell repertoires in COVID-19. Generated by immunoSEQ multiplex PCR, the TCRdb table keeps only in-frame clones and is missing some. Of 110,000 to 150,000 clones in the sample, around 80% were seen once. Sample: PBMCs or T cells enriched from blood (not recorded which). Source of these receptors: a woman under 30 who had been exposed to COVID-19.

The chain couples TRBV4-2 to TRBJ1-2; D is uncertain. In germline, CDR1 is LGHNA, CDR2 YNFKEQ. CDR3 length: 16 amino acids. V was clipped by 0 bases and J by 3 bases, with 14 bases between them. The DNA of the CDR3 is TGTGCCAGCAGCCAAGAAATTTACGAGACTTACTATGGCTACACCTTC. Translation: CASSQEIYETYYGYTF.

This chain links TRBV12-2 with TRBJ1-5; the DNA was not used to check the table's D call, TRBD1. TRBV12-2 is an annotated pseudogene. This CDR3 has 17 residues. The CDR3 region is CASRCRPLAPGKEPQHF. The CDR3 DNA sequence: TGTGCAAGTCGCTGCCGACCTTTGGCCCCAGGAAAGGAGCCCCAGCATTTT.

The chain is built from TRBV9 and TRBJ1-2, with a possible D match to TRBD1 (5 bases). V lost 5 bases and J 8 bases, leaving 22 bases between the germline ends. The V gene's germline CDR1 is SGDLS and CDR2 YYNGEE. This CDR3 has 15 amino acids. This CDR3 is CASSEDGQGKMGYTF. The CDR3 DNA reads TGTGCCAGCAGTGAAGACGGGCAGGGTAAAATGGGCTACACCTTC.

V usage is TRBV4-3 and J usage is TRBJ2-3; TRBD1 agrees at 9 bases. Losses at the gene ends were 0 bases for V and 6 bases for J; bases not matched to a gene: 10. The CDR3 is 17 amino acids. Per the germline V gene, CDR1 is LGHNA and CDR2 is YSLEER. The CDR3 DNA is TGCGCCAGCAGCCAAGATGGGGGACAGGGAATGATCGATACGCAGTATTTT. This gives the protein CASSQDGGQGMIDTQYF.

CDR3 DNA sequence: TGTGCCAGCAGCCAATGGACATATCGGGATGGCTACACCTTC. Its translation is CASSQWTYRDGYTF. The V call is TRBV3-1 (or the pseudogene TRBV3-2), the J call TRBJ1-2; a possible D gene is TRBD1 (5 bases). Germline V gene data show CDR1 as LGHDT and CDR2 as YNNKEL (reference sequence). V lost 2 bases to trimming and J lost 6 bases, with 13 bases between them. The CDR3 is 14 amino acids.

V is TRBV7-9 and J is TRBJ2-5, with D possibly being TRBD2 (8 bases). Germline V CDR1 and CDR2: SEHNR, FQNEAQ (reference sequence). The CDR3 loop spans 17 amino acids. With 6 bases removed from V and 5 bases from J, the gap between germline ends came to 25 bases. DNA of the CDR3: TGTGCCAGCAGAAAAGCGGGAGACAGGGTTTCGCAGGAGACCCAGTACTTC. Encoded protein: CASRKAGDRVSQETQYF.

The chain carries TRBV2 and TRBJ2-1; D unclear. The V end lost 4 bases, the J end lost 0 bases, and 10 bases lay between the germline ends. CDR1 is SNHLY and CDR2 is FYNNEI in the germline V gene. The CDR3 is 15 residues long. CDR3 in DNA: TGTGCCAGCAGTGCGGCACAGAGCTCCTACAATGAGCAGTTCTTC. Translation: CASSAAQSSYNEQFF. The complete variable domain, with remaining parts taken from reference TRBV2 and TRBJ2-1, reads EPEVTQTPSHQVTQMGQEVILRCVPISNHLYFYWYRQILGQKVEFLVSFYNNEISEKSEIFDDQFSVERPDGSNFTLKIRSTKLEDSAMYFCASSAAQSSYNEQFFGPGTRLTVL.

Remarks on this clone: Other DNA sequences in the same sample also yield this CDR3. The chain combines TRBV28 with TRBJ2-7, with TRBD1 matching 7 bases. The CDR3 totals 14 residues. The V segment lost 4 bases and the J segment 2 bases; nucleotides outside the gene matches: 5. Germline CDR1 is MDHEN and CDR2 is SYDVKM. Written as DNA, the CDR3 is TGTGCCAGCAGTTCCCCCGGGACAGCCTACGAGCAGTACTTC. It codes for CASSSPGTAYEQYF.

The V call is TRBV9, the J call TRBJ1-3, with TRBD1 as a possible D gene (6 bases). Germline V lookup: CDR1 SGDLS, CDR2 YYNGEE. V lost 3 bases to trimming and J lost 2 bases, with 9 bases between them. The length of the CDR3 is 14 residues. Here the CDR3 reads CASSATGTGNTIYF. DNA of the CDR3: TGTGCCAGCAGCGCTACAGGGACTGGAAACACCATATATTTT.

This chain connects TRBV4-1 to TRBJ2-3, with 14 bases fitting TRBD2. CDR3 length equals 18 residues. The ends lost 4 bases at V and 3 bases at J; junction bases unmatched: 9. The germline V gene has CDR1 MGHRA and CDR2 YSYEKL. This CDR3 is CASSPGLAGVSVTDTQYF. As DNA, the CDR3 is TGCGCCAGCAGCCCGGGACTAGCGGGAGTAAGTGTAACAGATACGCAGTATTTT.

With respect to this clone: The sample contains more than one DNA sequence encoding this CDR3. The chain uses TRBV18 and TRBJ1-1; no clear D. V lost 1 base to trimming and J lost 3 bases, with 9 bases between them. CDR3 length equals 14 residues. In germline, CDR1 is KGHSH, CDR2 LQKENI. The chain's CDR3 is CASSPRRGDTEAFF. For the CDR3, the DNA is TGTGCCAGCTCACCACGGCGGGGAGACACTGAAGCTTTCTTT.

The chain couples TRBV9 to TRBJ2-1; D possibly corresponds to TRBD2 (6 bases). Trimming stripped 4 bases from V and 6 bases from J, with 17 bases between. Looked up from germline, CDR1 is SGDLS and CDR2 is YYNGEE. The CDR3 length is 15 residues. The CDR3 sequence: CASSPEGQAFNEQFF. In nucleotides, the CDR3 is TGTGCCAGCAGCCCGGAGGGCCAGGCTTTCAATGAGCAGTTCTTC.

The V call is TRBV2, the J call TRBJ1-5; no clear D. This CDR3 is 12 amino acids long. Trimming removed 9 bases at V and 3 bases at J, with 9 bases between. The germline gives CDR1 SNHLY, CDR2 FYNNEI. Here the CDR3 DNA reads TGTGCCAGTCAGCGTTACAATCAGCCCCAGCATTTT. Protein: CASQRYNQPQHF.

This clone has a single count. The CDR3 bases are TGCGCCAGCAGCTCACAATCCTACGAGCAGTACTTC. Translation: CASSSQSYEQYF. The V and J genes are TRBV5-1 and TRBJ2-7; no clear D. This CDR3 is built from 12 residues. The ends were cut back, 3 bases at V and 1 base at J, with 5 bases in the middle. Germline V gives CDR1 SGHRS, CDR2 YFSETQ.

V and J are TRBV5-1 and TRBJ1-6; D possibly corresponds to TRBD1 (6 bases). The CDR3 extends over 14 amino acids. Germline CDR1 is SGHRS and CDR2 is YFSETQ. The germline V and J ends were trimmed by 0 bases and 7 bases, with 8 bases remaining between them. The CDR3, as DNA: TGCGCCAGCAGCTTGGACAGGGAAAATTCACCCCTCCACTTT. Translation: CASSLDRENSPLHF.

This chain uses TRBV7-6 with TRBJ1-3; tentative D call: TRBD1 (6 bases). This CDR3 has 14 amino acids. Germline loops: CDR1 SGHVS, CDR2 FNYEAQ. The V and J ends lost 5 bases and 0 bases respectively, with 8 bases between them. CDR3 region: CASSPRGSGNTIYF. The CDR3, as DNA: TGTGCCAGCAGCCCCAGGGGCTCTGGAAACACCATATATTTT.

This clone has just one count. V and J are TRBV4-3 and TRBJ1-4, with 10 bases lining up with TRBD1. V shed 0 bases, J shed 4 bases, and the junction held 8 bases outside the gene matches. CDR1 LGHNA and CDR2 YSLEER come from the germline V gene. CDR3 length: 18 residues. The CDR3 DNA is TGCGCCAGCAGCCAAGATGCGGGACAGGGGCGGTTTAATGAAAAACTGTTTTTT. As protein: CASSQDAGQGRFNEKLFF.

The V gene is TRBV19, the J gene TRBJ1-2, with D maybe TRBD1 (5 bases). V was clipped by 7 bases and J by 0 bases, with 15 bases between them. The CDR3 runs 15 residues. Germline CDR1 is LNHDA and CDR2 is SQIVND (reference sequence). CDR3 nucleotide sequence: TGTGCCAGTATGGGCTACAGGAAAGCTAACTATGGCTACACCTTC. Translated: CASMGYRKANYGYTF.

This chain links TRBV18 with TRBJ2-5; D not resolved. This CDR3 contains 17 residues. In germline, CDR1 is KGHSH, CDR2 LQKENI. Between the trimmed V and J ends, which lost 6 bases and 5 bases, there was a span of 25 bases. CDR3 sequence: CASSPPESGGNPETQYF. For the CDR3, the DNA is TGTGCCAGCTCTCCCCCGGAGAGTGGCGGCAACCCGGAGACCCAGTACTTC.

V gene TRBV6-4 combines with J gene TRBJ2-7; no clear D gene. Germline CDR1 is MRHNA and CDR2 is SNTAGT. V lost 4 bases and J lost 2, with 9 bases in between. The CDR3 spans 13 residues. The CDR3 sequence: CASSGYRAYEQYF. DNA of the CDR3: TGTGCCAGCAGTGGTTACCGGGCCTACGAGCAGTACTTC.

This chain connects TRBV27 to TRBJ2-1, with 13 positions matching TRBD2. The CDR3 contains 16 residues. With V trimmed by 5 bases and J by 7 bases, 8 bases remained unmatched. Germline loops: CDR1 MNHEY, CDR2 SMNVEV (reference sequence). CDR3 loop: CASSQPTSGRRNEQFF. The CDR3 bases are TGTGCCAGCAGTCAACCGACTAGCGGGAGGAGGAATGAGCAGTTCTTC.

This clone was found once. The genes are TRBV5-1 and TRBJ2-5; tentative D call: TRBD2 (6 bases). Looked up from germline, CDR1 is SGHRS and CDR2 is YFSETQ. The CDR3 covers 12 residues. V was shortened by 5 bases and J by 3 bases, with 8 bases between the two germline ends. The CDR3, as DNA: TGCGCCAGCAGGATAGCGGAAGAGACCCAGTACTTC. Protein: CASRIAEETQYF.

The J gene is TRBJ1-5, the V gene TRBV19; the D gene is possibly TRBD1 (5 bases). CDR3 length equals 16 residues. Looked up from germline, CDR1 is LNHDA and CDR2 is SQIVND (reference sequence). Trimming left V 4 bases short and J 6 bases short, with 19 bases between. For the CDR3, the DNA is TGTGCCAGTAGTACTCTGCCGCAGGGAGGCGGTCAGCCCCAGCATTTT. Translation gives CASSTLPQGGGQPQHF.

This sequence joins TRBV19 and TRBJ2-3; 8 nucleotides line up with TRBD1. V was pared by 6 bases and J by 4 bases, with 6 bases of the junction left unmatched. The germline CDR1 and CDR2 sequences are LNHDA and SQIVND (reference sequence). This CDR3 region has 14 residues. The DNA of the CDR3 is TGTGCCAGTAGCGGACAGGGTGGTCCAGATACGCAGTATTTT. Residues: CASSGQGGPDTQYF.